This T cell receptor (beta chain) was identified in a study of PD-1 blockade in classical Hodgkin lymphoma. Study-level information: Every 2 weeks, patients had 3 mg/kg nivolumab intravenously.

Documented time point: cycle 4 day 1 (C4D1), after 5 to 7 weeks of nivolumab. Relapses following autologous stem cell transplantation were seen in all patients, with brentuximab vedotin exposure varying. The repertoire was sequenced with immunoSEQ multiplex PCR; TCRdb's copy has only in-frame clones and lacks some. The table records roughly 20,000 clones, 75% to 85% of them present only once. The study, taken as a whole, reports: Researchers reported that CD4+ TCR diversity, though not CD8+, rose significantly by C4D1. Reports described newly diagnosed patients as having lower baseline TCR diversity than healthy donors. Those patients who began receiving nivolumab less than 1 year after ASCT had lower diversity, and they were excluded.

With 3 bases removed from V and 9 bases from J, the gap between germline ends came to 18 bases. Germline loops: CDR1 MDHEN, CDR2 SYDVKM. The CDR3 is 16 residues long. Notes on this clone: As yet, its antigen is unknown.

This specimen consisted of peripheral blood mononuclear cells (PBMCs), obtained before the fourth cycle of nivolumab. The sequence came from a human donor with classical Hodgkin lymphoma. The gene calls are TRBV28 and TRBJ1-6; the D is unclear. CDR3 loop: CASSLRRLLKGSPLHF. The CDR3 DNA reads TGTGCCAGCAGTTTGCGACGGCTTCTGAAGGGTTCACCCCTCCACTTT.